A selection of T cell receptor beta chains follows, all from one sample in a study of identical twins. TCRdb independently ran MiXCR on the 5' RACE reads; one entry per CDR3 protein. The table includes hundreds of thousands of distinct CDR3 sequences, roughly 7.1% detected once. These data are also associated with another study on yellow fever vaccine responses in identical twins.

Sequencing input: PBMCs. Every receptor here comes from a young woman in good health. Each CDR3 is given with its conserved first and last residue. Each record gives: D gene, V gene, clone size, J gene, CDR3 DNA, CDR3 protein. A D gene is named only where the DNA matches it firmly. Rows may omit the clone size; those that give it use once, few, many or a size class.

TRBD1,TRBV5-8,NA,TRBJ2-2,TGTGCCAGCAGCTACGGACAGGGATTGAACACCGGGGAGCTGTTTTTT,CASSYGQGLNTGELFF
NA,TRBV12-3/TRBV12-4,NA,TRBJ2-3,TGTGCCAGCAGTGGGGGGCGGGGGTACACAGATACGCAGTATTTT,CASSGGRGYTDTQYF
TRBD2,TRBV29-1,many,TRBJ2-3,TGCAGCGTTGAACTAGCGGGGACAGATACGCAGTATTTT,CSVELAGTDTQYF
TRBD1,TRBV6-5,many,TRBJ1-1,TGTGCCAGCAGTAACGGACAGGGGGCAGGGACTGAAGCTTTCTTT,CASSNGQGAGTEAFF
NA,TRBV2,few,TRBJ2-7,TGTGCCAGCAGTGAAATTCCTTTGTTGCGGATTTCCTACGAGCAGTACTTC,CASSEIPLLRISYEQYF
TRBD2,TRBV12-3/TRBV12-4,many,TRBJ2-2,TGTGCCAGCAGTCTGGAAGCCCGGGGACTAGCGGGAGTGAACACCGGGGAGCTGTTTTTT,CASSLEARGLAGVNTGELFF
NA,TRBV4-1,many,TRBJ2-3,TGCGCCAGCAGCCAAGTTCAGGGAAGCACAGATACGCAGTATTTT,CASSQVQGSTDTQYF
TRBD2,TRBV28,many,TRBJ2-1,TGTGCCAGCAGTTCGCCGACTAGCGGGAGGTACAATGAGCAGTTCTTC,CASSSPTSGRYNEQFF
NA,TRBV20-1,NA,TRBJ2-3,TGCAGTGCTAGAGATCTGGGTCTCTCGGGTCCAGATACGCAGTATTTT,CSARDLGLSGPDTQYF
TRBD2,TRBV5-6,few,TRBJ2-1,TGTGCCAGCAGCTCGGCAGGGGTAGCGGGGGAGAATGAGCAGTTCTTC,CASSSAGVAGENEQFF
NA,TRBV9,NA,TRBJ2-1,TGTGCCAGCAGCGGATTCGTTGGAGGGCCCGGTGAGCAGTTCTTC,CASSGFVGGPGEQFF
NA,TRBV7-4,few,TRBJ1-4,TGTGCCAGCAGTTCAGGGTTCCGTAATGAAAAACTGTTTTTT,CASSSGFRNEKLFF
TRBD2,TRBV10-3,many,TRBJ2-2,TGTGCCATCAGCTCGACTAGCGAGAACACCGGGGAGCTGTTTTTT,CAISSTSENTGELFF
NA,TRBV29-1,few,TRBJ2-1,TGCAGCGTTGCAAGCTTACTTTCGGGACTTAAGGGCTACAATGAGCAGTTCTTC,CSVASLLSGLKGYNEQFF
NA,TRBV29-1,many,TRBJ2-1,TGCAGCGTTGGGGGGGACGAATTCAATGAGCAGTTCTTC,CSVGGDEFNEQFF
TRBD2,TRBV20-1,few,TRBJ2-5,TGCAGTGCTCCTGCGGGAGAGGGGTTAGGGGCCCAGTACTTC,CSAPAGEGLGAQYF
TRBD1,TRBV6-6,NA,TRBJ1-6,TGTGCCAGCAGAGGACAGGGGGCGCAACCCCTCCACTTT,CASRGQGAQPLHF
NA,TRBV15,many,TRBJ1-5,TGTGCCACCAGCAGAGGAGAACAGGACAATCAGCCCCAGCATTTT,CATSRGEQDNQPQHF
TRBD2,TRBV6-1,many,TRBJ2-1,TGTGCCAGCAGTAAAACTAGCGGGGGGTTGAATGAGCAGTTCTTC,CASSKTSGGLNEQFF
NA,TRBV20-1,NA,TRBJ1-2,TGCAGTGCCACGTTTGATGGCTACACCTTC,CSATFDGYTF
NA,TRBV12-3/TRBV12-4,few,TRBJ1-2,TGTGCCAGCAGGGCGGGACGGCTCTTCTATGGCTACACCTTC,CASRAGRLFYGYTF
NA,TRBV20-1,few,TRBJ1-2,TGCAGTGCTAGGGTGGAGCTCTATGGCTACACCTTC,CSARVELYGYTF
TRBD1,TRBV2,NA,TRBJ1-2,TGTGCCAGCACCGAAGGAGACAGGGTATATGGCTACACCTTC,CASTEGDRVYGYTF
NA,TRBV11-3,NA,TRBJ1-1,TGTGCCAGCAGTTTTAGGACAGTAGGGATGTCTTTCTTT,CASSFRTVGMSFF
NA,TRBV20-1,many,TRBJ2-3,TGCAGTGCTAGATCACCGGGACGGACAGATACGCAGTATTTT,CSARSPGRTDTQYF
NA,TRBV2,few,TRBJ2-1,TGTGCCAGCCAGGACGGGCAACTCTTATACAATGAGCAGTTCTTC,CASQDGQLLYNEQFF
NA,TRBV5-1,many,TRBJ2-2,TGCGCCAGCAGCTTGGTTAGCAGGGAGAACACCGGGGAGCTGTTTTTT,CASSLVSRENTGELFF
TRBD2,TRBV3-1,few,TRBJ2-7,TGTGCCAGCAGCCAATCACTAGCGGGAGCCTACGAGCAGTACTTC,CASSQSLAGAYEQYF
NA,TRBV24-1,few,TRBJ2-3,TGTGCCACCAGTGAGTCGGACAGATCCACAGATACGCAGTATTTT,CATSESDRSTDTQYF
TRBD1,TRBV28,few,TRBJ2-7,TGTGCCAGCAGTATGGGCAGGGGGCTAGAGCAGTACTTC,CASSMGRGLEQYF